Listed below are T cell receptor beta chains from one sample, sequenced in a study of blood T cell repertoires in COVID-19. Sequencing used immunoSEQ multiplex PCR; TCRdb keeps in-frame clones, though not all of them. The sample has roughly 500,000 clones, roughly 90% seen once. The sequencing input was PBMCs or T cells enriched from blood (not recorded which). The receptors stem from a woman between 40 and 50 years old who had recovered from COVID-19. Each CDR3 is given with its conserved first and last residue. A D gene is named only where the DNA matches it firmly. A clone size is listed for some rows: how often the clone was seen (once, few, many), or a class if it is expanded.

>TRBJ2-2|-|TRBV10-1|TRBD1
TGCGCCAGCAGTCCCGGACTCGGGACAGGGGTTCACGGGGAGCTGTTTTTT
CASSPGLGTGVHGELFF
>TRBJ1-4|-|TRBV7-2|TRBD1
TGTGCCAGCAGCCCAGGGGGCCTTAATGAAAAACTGTTTTTT
CASSPGGLNEKLFF
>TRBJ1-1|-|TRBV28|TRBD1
TGTGCCAGCAGCTCGGACAGGGGGAACACTGAAGCTTTCTTT
CASSSDRGNTEAFF
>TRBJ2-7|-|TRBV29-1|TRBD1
TGCAGCGTTGGGGGACAGGGTGGAGAACTGAGGGAGCAGTACTTC
CSVGGQGGELREQYF
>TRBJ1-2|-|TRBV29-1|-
TGCAGCGTTGCCGAGGGTCGGGGCTACACCTTC
CSVAEGRGYTF
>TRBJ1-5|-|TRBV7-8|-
TGTGCCAGCAGCTTAGGCGGAGGGATAGTCAATCAGCCCCAGCATTTT
CASSLGGGIVNQPQHF
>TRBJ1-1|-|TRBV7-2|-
TGTGCCAGCAGCTTAGTCGCAGGGATTGAAGCTTTCTTT
CASSLVAGIEAFF
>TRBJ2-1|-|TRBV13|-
TGTGCCAGCAGCTTAGTTGCTCGGGTGAATGAGCAGTTCTTC
CASSLVARVNEQFF
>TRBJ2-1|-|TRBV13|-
TGTGCCAGCAGCCATAATTTACTAGGCAATGAGCAGTTCTTC
CASSHNLLGNEQFF
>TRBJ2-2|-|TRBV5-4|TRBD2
TGTGCCAGCAGCTTGGCCCGGGGGGACCCTGACACCGGGGAGCTGTTTTTT
CASSLARGDPDTGELFF
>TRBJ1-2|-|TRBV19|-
TGTGCCAGTAGTATAGGGTCAGGGGACGCCTGGGGCCCAGCTAACTATGGCTACACCTTC
CASSIGSGDAWGPANYGYTF
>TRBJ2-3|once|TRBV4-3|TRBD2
TGCGCCAGCAGCCAAGATCCTAGCGGGATTCTAAATACGCAGTATTTT
CASSQDPSGILNTQYF
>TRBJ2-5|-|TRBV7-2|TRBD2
TGTGCCAGCAGCTTAATAGGTTCGCGGGAGCGAGTTGAAGAGACCCAGTACTTC
CASSLIGSRERVEETQYF
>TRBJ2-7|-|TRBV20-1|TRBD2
TGCAGTGCTAGTACAGCTAGCGGGAGCTCCTACGAGCAGTACTTC
CSASTASGSSYEQYF
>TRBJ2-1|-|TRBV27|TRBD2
TGTGCCAGCAGTTCCTCTAGCGGGAGTCTAGTCTATGAGCAGTTCTTC
CASSSSSGSLVYEQFF
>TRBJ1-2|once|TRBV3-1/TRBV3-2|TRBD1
TGTGCCAGCAGCCTTGACAGGGCTGGCTACACCTTC
CASSLDRAGYTF